The 27 T cell receptor beta chains in this list originate from one sample, sequenced in a study of regulatory T cells in long-lasting Graves disease. To make TCR beta libraries, researchers used iRepertoire HTBI primers and Arm-PCR of CDR3 regions. MiXCR was run by TCRdb on the multiplex PCR reads, yielding one entry per CDR3 protein. There are over 350,000 distinct CDR3 sequences in the sample; around 16% occur only once, and roughly 8% lies in the top ten. Described time point: newly diagnosed GD, antithyroid drugs for less than 3 months. PBMC-derived RNA was used for the TCR library. Another study also made use of these data, one on T cells in Graves' hyperthyroidism and ophthalmopathy.

The sequencing used peripheral blood mononuclear cells (PBMCs), collected at new diagnosis, from a patient treated with antithyroid drugs. Receptors were obtained from a woman aged 35 to 49 with Graves disease.

This clonotype has only a few counts. The gene calls are TRBV28 and TRBJ1-5; D unresolved. The CDR3 sequence is 15 residues long. Germline V lookup: CDR1 MDHEN, CDR2 SYDVKM. V was trimmed by 5 bases and J by 2 bases, leaving 13 bases between them. CDR3 in DNA: TGTGCCAGCAGTCTTAATCGACACGGCAATCAGCCCCAGCATTTT. This gives the protein CASSLNRHGNQPQHF.

This clonotype was seen repeatedly, ten times or more. V usage is TRBV12-5 and J usage is TRBJ1-2, with 10 bases identical to TRBD1. The V segment lost 0 bases and the J segment 7 bases; nucleotides outside the gene matches: 14. The CDR3 extends over 18 amino acids. Germline V lookup: CDR1 LGHNT, CDR2 FRNRAP. The CDR3 bases are TGTGCTAGTGGTTTGGTACCCCGACTGTTGGGACAGGGGTTTGGCTACACCTTC. It specifies CASGLVPRLLGQGFGYTF.

Many counts were recorded for this clonotype. The chain couples TRBV10-3 to TRBJ2-2, with D uncertain. CDR1 is ENHRY, CDR2 SYGVKD, per germline. This CDR3 comprises 16 residues. Trimming removed 6 bases from V and 0 bases from J, with 14 bases in between. CDR3 sequence (DNA): TGTGCCATCAGAACAAGGACCGAGGCGAACACCGGGGAGCTGTTTTTT. It is translated as CAIRTRTEANTGELFF.

This chain links TRBV30 with TRBJ2-7; 7 nucleotides agree with TRBD1. CDR3 length: 14 amino acids. With 3 bases clipped from V and 9 bases from J, the junction kept 14 bases outside the gene matches. CDR1 and CDR2 (germline): GTSNPN, SVGIG (reference sequence). The CDR3: CAWRGEGASPRQYF. The CDR3 DNA is TGTGCCTGGAGGGGTGAGGGGGCGTCTCCGAGGCAGTACTTC.

This chain connects TRBV18 to TRBJ2-7; D unclear. The V end lost 3 bases, the J end lost 5 bases, and 11 bases lay between the germline ends. Germline V CDR1 and CDR2: KGHSH, LQKENI. This CDR3 contains 13 residues. CDR3 sequence: CASSPSTNHEQYF. Here the CDR3 DNA reads TGTGCCAGCTCACCCTCGACGAATCACGAGCAGTACTTC.

V gene TRBV20-1 combines with J gene TRBJ1-5; 9 bases are shared with TRBD1. Germline-derived CDR1 and CDR2 are DFQATT and SNEGSKA (reference sequence). The J segment lost 5 bases and the V segment lost 5 bases, leaving 7 bases of the junction unmatched. The CDR3 consists of 14 residues. CDR3 sequence reads: CSAGSGTGHQPQHF. As DNA, the CDR3 is TGCAGTGCTGGATCCGGGACAGGGCATCAGCCCCAGCATTTT.

This clonotype has ten or more counts. The chain links TRBV7-3 to TRBJ2-7; D remains unclear. The CDR3 extends over 14 amino acids. V was shortened by 7 bases and J by 2 bases, with 15 bases between the two germline ends. Per the germline V gene, CDR1 is SGHTA and CDR2 is FQGTGA. The CDR3 loop reads CASTSWEMAYEQYF. For the CDR3, the DNA is TGTGCCAGCACCTCCTGGGAAATGGCCTACGAGCAGTACTTC.

This clonotype was seen at least ten times. This sequence joins TRBV13 and TRBJ2-7; TRBD1 might be the D (5 bases). The V gene's germline CDR1 is PRHDT and CDR2 FYEKMQ (reference sequence). This CDR3 contains 13 residues. The V and J ends lost 3 bases and 2 bases respectively, with 8 bases between them. The CDR3 protein is CASSFPDTYEQYF. CDR3 nucleotide sequence: TGTGCCAGCAGCTTCCCGGACACCTACGAGCAGTACTTC.

The genes are TRBV29-1 and TRBJ1-1; 8 bases line up with TRBD1. V gave up 4 bases and J gave up 2 bases; unmatched junction bases: 6. This CDR3 has 14 residues. Germline values: CDR1 SQVTM, CDR2 ANQGSEA. CDR3 nucleotides: TGCAGCGTTGTTCGGACAGGGATAAACACTGAAGCTTTCTTT. It translates to CSVVRTGINTEAFF.

In regard to this clonotype: This clone may be a read error of a much larger clone one base away. The chain has TRBV28 and TRBJ2-1; D remains ambiguous. Per germline, CDR1 MDHEN and CDR2 SYDVKM. The CDR3 extends over 12 amino acids. The CDR3 region is CTSSFKQIEQFF. The CDR3 nucleotides are TGTACCAGCAGTTTTAAACAGATTGAGCAGTTCTTC.

This clonotype occurred many times. V gene TRBV24-1 combines with J gene TRBJ2-2; D possibly corresponds to TRBD2 (6 bases). This CDR3 spans 14 amino acids. Germline V lookup: CDR1 KGHDR, CDR2 SFDVKD. V was clipped by 4 bases and J by 7 bases, with 12 bases between them. The CDR3 DNA is TGTGCCACCAGTGACTCCGTCGGGGGCGGGGAGCTGTTTTTT. Translating it yields CATSDSVGGGELFF.

This clonotype was recorded many times. V gene TRBV5-1 combines with J gene TRBJ2-3, with 11 bases fitting TRBD1. The length of the CDR3 is 17 residues. The junction had 8 bases not matched to a gene; V was cut back by 4 bases and J by 1 base. Germline CDR1 is SGHRS and CDR2 is YFSETQ. The CDR3 protein is CASSPLWTGGGTDTQYF. In nucleotides, the CDR3 is TGCGCCAGCAGCCCACTTTGGACAGGGGGCGGCACAGATACGCAGTATTTT.

The table lists this clonotype with a few counts. The chain uses TRBV10-2 and TRBJ1-6; D ambiguous. From germline, CDR1 is WSHSY and CDR2 SAAADI. The CDR3 totals 15 residues. The V and J ends lost 0 bases and 0 bases respectively, with 3 bases between them. In DNA, the CDR3 is TGCGCCAGCAGTGAGTCTGGCTCCTATAATTCACCCCTCCACTTT. Its translation: CASSESGSYNSPLHF.

The rearrangement uses TRBV11-3 and TRBJ2-1; D possibly corresponds to TRBD2 (5 bases). Trimming left V 0 bases short and J 5 bases short, with 11 bases between. The length of the CDR3 is 15 residues. CDR1 is SGHNT, CDR2 YENEEA, per germline. The CDR3 coding sequence is TGTGCCAGCAGCTTAGATTCTAGCAGTCACAATGAGCAGTTCTTC. Protein: CASSLDSSSHNEQFF.

This clonotype was observed many times. The gene calls are TRBV7-9 and TRBJ1-1; D is perhaps TRBD1 (5 bases). Trimming left V 3 bases short and J 4 bases short, with 12 bases between. There are 14 residues in the CDR3. Germline V lookup: CDR1 SEHNR, CDR2 FQNEAQ (reference sequence). This CDR3 reads CASSLTMGPTEAFF. The CDR3, as DNA: TGTGCCAGCAGCTTGACGATGGGGCCCACTGAAGCTTTCTTT.

A note on this clonotype: A much bigger clone sits one base away, suggesting this may be a read error. The V call is TRBV5-8, the J call TRBJ2-7; 10 bases map to TRBD1. The CDR3 length is 13 residues. Germline assignment: CDR1 SGHTS and CDR2 YDEGEE. The DNA of the CDR3 is TGTGCCAGCAGCTGGACAGGGGGGAACGAGCAGTCCTTC. Translated, it gives CASSWTGGNEQSF.

In this sample, this clonotype turned up many times. CDR3 nucleotides: TGTGCCAGCAGTTTAAACAGCGGGAGCTACAATGAGCAGTTCTTC. Amino acids: CASSLNSGSYNEQFF. The chain has TRBV28 and TRBJ2-1; 8 positions agree with TRBD2. Germline V gene data show CDR1 as MDHEN and CDR2 as SYDVKM. V lost 2 bases and J lost 3; bases outside the gene matches: 3. This CDR3 has 15 amino acids.

As to this clonotype: A much larger clone differs by one base, so this may be a read error. The J gene is TRBJ2-3, the V gene TRBV13, with 12 bases matching TRBD2. The germline V gene has CDR1 PRHDT and CDR2 FYEKMQ (reference sequence). CDR3 length: 15 residues. In nucleotides, the CDR3 is TGTGCCAACAGCATGACTAGCGGGAGAACAGATACGCAGTATTTT. It specifies CANSMTSGRTDTQYF.

The chain couples TRBV12-3 or TRBV12-4 to TRBJ2-2; D unresolved. Trimming shortened V by 3 bases and J by 3 bases, and 11 bases separated the two germline ends. The CDR3 is made up of 15 amino acids. The CDR3 reads CASSFWPVDTGELFF. The CDR3 bases are TGTGCCAGCAGTTTTTGGCCAGTAGACACCGGGGAGCTGTTTTTT.

This clonotype appeared a few times. The V call is TRBV6-1, the J call TRBJ2-7; 7 nucleotides agree with TRBD2. Germline lookup yields CDR1 MNHNS and CDR2 SASEGT. The CDR3 totals 13 residues. The ends lost 9 bases at V and 5 bases at J; junction bases unmatched: 10. CDR3 sequence (DNA): TGTGCCAGTTCTATTGGGGGAGGGAACGAGCAGTACTTC. It encodes CASSIGGGNEQYF.

This clonotype is a singleton in its sample. This chain joins TRBV12-3 or TRBV12-4 and TRBJ2-1; TRBD2 agrees at 8 bases. This CDR3 is 18 amino acids long. Unmatched junction bases numbered 13, after V lost 1 base and J lost 5 bases. CDR3 nucleotides: TGTGCCAGCAGTTTAGGGTCGGGAGGGCCATTTTCCCACAATGAGCAGTTCTTC. Translating it yields CASSLGSGGPFSHNEQFF.

For this clonotype: A single base separates this from a much larger clone, so it may be a read error. The chain employs TRBV5-6 and TRBJ2-5; 9 nucleotides line up with TRBD2. The J call may be faulty, since TRBJ2-1 better matches the DNA end. The CDR3 sequence is 15 residues long. Germline assignment: CDR1 SGHDT and CDR2 YYEEEE. This CDR3 reads CASRLAGVDYNEQFF. The CDR3 region has the DNA TGTGCCAGCAGATTAGCGGGAGTCGACTACAATGAGCAGTTCTTC.

This clonotype was picked up many times. The chain links TRBV12-3 or TRBV12-4 to TRBJ2-1, with TRBD2 identical over 11 bases. This CDR3 contains 17 residues. The V and J ends lost 2 bases and 7 bases, in that order; junction bases with no gene match: 10. DNA of the CDR3: TGTGCCAGCAGTTTATCGCTAGCGGGAGGAGGGTGGAATGAGCAGTTCTTC. Translated, it gives CASSLSLAGGGWNEQFF.

This clonotype was seen at least ten times. The rearrangement joins TRBV7-9 to TRBJ1-3; D is unclear. Trimming pared 3 bases from V and 6 bases from J, leaving 15 bases between. This CDR3 contains 15 residues. Germline lookup yields CDR1 SEHNR and CDR2 FQNEAQ (reference sequence). The CDR3 loop reads CASSFSVVPQNTIYF. DNA for the CDR3: TGTGCCAGCAGCTTCTCGGTGGTCCCGCAAAACACCATATATTTT.

This clonotype has ten or more counts. The gene calls are TRBV3-1 and TRBJ2-7; 9 bases fit TRBD2. Trimming took 0 bases from V and 2 from J; bases not matched to a gene: 5. The germline V gene has CDR1 LGHDT and CDR2 YNNKEL (reference sequence). This CDR3 has 16 amino acids. The CDR3 reads CASSQERLAATYEQYF. Here the CDR3 DNA reads TGTGCCAGCAGCCAAGAACGACTAGCGGCCACCTACGAGCAGTACTTC.

This clonotype has at least ten counts. V and J are TRBV27 and TRBJ1-2, with 7 positions matching TRBD1. CDR1 and CDR2 (germline): MNHEY, SMNVEV (reference sequence). V shed 3 bases, J shed 4 bases, and the junction held 8 bases outside the gene matches. The length of the CDR3 is 15 residues. CDR3 region: CASSFQGGAGYGYTF. The CDR3 region has the DNA TGTGCCAGCAGTTTCCAAGGGGGCGCGGGCTATGGCTACACCTTC.

Ten or more counts support this clonotype. This rearrangement joins TRBV19 to TRBJ2-1, with D possibly being TRBD2 (6 bases). The V gene lost 5 bases and the J gene lost 1 base, with 15 bases spanning the gap. The CDR3 contains 16 residues. CDR1 LNHDA and CDR2 SQIVND come from the germline V gene (reference sequence). For the CDR3, the DNA is TGTGCCAGTAGTGTGGCGGGCGGGATGTCCTACAATGAGCAGTTCTTC. As protein: CASSVAGGMSYNEQFF.